The clone carrying this T cell receptor beta chain was counted ten times or more. Its antigen remains unknown. These data come from a study of post-analysis software for immune sequencing data. Broader study findings: The five TRBV segments detected at higher frequency in patients than in controls included TRBV5-6, TRBV5-1 and TRBV20-1.

Unique molecular identifiers tagged the TCR beta cDNA libraries. TCRdb independently ran MiXCR on the PCR reads; one entry per CDR3 protein. The sample lists 700,000 to 900,000 distinct CDR3 sequences; under 60% were seen once. The CDR3 runs to 15 residues. The V gene's germline CDR1 is SGHDN and CDR2 FVKESK. V was shortened by 1 base and J by 3 bases, with 11 bases between the two germline ends. Sample: blood. This TCR was sampled from a girl between 5 and 17 years old with multiple sclerosis. This rearrangement joins TRBV14 to TRBJ2-3; the D gene is possibly TRBD1 (5 bases). CDR3 sequence (DNA): TGTGCCAGCAGCCAAGGAACAGGCTTTACAGATACGCAGTATTTT. This encodes CASSQGTGFTDTQYF.